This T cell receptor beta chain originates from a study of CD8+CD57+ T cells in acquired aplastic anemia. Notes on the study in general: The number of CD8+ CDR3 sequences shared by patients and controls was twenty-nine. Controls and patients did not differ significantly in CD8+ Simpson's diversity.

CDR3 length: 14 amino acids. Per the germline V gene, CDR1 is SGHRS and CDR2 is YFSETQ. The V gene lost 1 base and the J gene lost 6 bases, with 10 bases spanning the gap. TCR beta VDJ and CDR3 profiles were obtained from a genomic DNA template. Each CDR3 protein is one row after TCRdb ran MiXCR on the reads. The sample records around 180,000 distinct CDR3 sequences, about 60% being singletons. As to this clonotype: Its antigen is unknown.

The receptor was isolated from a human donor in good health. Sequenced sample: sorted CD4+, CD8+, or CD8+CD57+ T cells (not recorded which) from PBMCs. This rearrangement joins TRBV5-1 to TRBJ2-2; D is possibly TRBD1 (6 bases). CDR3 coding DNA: TGCGCCAGCAGCTTGTCAGGGGCATCCGGGGAGCTGTTTTTT. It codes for CASSLSGASGELFF.